Sequencing of this T cell receptor beta chain was carried out in a study of T cells in localized non-small cell lung cancer. The V gene's germline CDR1 is SGHTA and CDR2 FQGNSA. CDR3 length: 22 amino acids. Trimming left V 0 bases short and J 4 bases short, with 34 bases between. Clones were read by immunoSEQ multiplex PCR, and TCRdb kept only the in-frame ones, dropping some. Of over 5,500 clones listed, 23% are singletons. This clone is categorized as medium-sized. This sequence was found in a man aged 35 to 70 with stage III squamous cell lung carcinoma. This specimen consisted of lung tumor tissue, obtained before any cancer treatment. The chain links TRBV7-2 to TRBJ2-7; no definite D call. CDR3 amino acids: CASSLAGWFGLGFQKTRYEQYF. The CDR3 DNA is TGTGCCAGCAGCTTAGCGGGCTGGTTCGGGCTGGGGTTCCAGAAGACTCGTTACGAGCAGTACTTC.